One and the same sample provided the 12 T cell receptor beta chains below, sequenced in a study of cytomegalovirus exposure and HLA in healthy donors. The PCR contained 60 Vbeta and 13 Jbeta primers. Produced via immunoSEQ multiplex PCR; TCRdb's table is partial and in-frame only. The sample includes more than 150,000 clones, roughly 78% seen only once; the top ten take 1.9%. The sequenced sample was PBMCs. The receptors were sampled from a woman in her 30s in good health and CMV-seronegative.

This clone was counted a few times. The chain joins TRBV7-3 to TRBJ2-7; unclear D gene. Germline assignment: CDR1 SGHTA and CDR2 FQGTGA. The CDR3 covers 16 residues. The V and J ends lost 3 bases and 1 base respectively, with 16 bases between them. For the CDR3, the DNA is TGTGCCAGCAGCTTGGATACAGCTAACCCTTCCTACGAGCAGTACTTC. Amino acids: CASSLDTANPSYEQYF.

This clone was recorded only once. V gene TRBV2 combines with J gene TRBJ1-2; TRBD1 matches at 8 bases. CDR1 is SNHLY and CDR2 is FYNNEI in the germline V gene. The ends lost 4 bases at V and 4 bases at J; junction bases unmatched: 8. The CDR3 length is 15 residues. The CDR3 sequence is CASSADRVGPYGYTF. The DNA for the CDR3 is TGTGCCAGCAGTGCGGACAGGGTGGGCCCCTATGGCTACACCTTC.

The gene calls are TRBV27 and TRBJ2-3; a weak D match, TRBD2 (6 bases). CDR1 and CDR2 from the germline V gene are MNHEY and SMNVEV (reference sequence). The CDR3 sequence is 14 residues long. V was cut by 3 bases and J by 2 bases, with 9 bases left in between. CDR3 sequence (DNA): TGTGCCAGCAGTTTCTTAGCGGCCACAGATACGCAGTATTTT. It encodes CASSFLAATDTQYF.

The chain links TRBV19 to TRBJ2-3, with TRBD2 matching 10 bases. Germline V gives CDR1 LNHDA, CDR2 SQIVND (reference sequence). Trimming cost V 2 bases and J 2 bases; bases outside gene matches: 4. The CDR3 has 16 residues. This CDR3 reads CASSILAGAHTDTQYF. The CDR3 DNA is TGTGCCAGTAGTATACTAGCGGGGGCCCACACAGATACGCAGTATTTT.

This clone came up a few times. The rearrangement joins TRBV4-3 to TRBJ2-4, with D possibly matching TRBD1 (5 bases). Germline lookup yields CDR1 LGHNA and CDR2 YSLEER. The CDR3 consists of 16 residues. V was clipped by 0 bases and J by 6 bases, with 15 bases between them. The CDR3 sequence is CASSQDRRSRVNIQYF. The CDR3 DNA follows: TGCGCCAGCAGCCAAGACCGCCGGAGCAGGGTAAACATTCAGTACTTC.

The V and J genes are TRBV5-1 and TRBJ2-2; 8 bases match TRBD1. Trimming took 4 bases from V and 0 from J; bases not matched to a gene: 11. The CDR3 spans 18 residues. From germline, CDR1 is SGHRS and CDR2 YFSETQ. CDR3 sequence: CASSRYSWTGTNTGELFF. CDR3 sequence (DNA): TGCGCCAGCAGCAGATATTCCTGGACAGGGACGAACACCGGGGAGCTGTTTTTT. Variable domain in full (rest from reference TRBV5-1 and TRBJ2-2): KAGVTQTPRYLIKTRGQQVTLSCSPISGHRSVSWYQQTPGQGLQFLFEYFSETQRNKGNFPGRFSGRQFSNSRSEMNVSTLELGDSALYLCASSRYSWTGTNTGELFFGEGSRLTVL.

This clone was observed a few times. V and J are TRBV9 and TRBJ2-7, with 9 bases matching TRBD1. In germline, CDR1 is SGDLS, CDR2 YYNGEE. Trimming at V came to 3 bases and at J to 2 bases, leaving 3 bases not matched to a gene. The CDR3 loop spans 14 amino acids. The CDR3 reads CASSGGTGPYEQYF. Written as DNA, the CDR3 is TGTGCCAGCAGCGGGGGGACAGGGCCCTACGAGCAGTACTTC.

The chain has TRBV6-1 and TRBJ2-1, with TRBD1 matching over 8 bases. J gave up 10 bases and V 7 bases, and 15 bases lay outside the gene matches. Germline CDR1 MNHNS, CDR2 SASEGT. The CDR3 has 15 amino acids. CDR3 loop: CASTPRGQGWIEQFF. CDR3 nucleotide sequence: TGTGCCAGCACCCCTAGAGGACAGGGATGGATCGAGCAGTTCTTC.

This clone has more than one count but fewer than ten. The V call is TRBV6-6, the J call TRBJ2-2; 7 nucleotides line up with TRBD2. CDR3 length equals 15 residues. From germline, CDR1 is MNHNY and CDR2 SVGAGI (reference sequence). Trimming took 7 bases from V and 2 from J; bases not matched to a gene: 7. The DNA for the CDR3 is TGTGCCAGCAATTCGGGGGGACTCAACACCGGGGAGCTGTTTTTT. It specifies CASNSGGLNTGELFF.

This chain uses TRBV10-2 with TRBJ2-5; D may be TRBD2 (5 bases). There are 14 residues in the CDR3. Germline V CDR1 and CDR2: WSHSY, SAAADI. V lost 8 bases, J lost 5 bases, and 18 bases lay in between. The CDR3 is CASGLGLLDETQYF. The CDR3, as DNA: TGCGCCAGCGGCCTAGGACTCCTGGACGAGACCCAGTACTTC.

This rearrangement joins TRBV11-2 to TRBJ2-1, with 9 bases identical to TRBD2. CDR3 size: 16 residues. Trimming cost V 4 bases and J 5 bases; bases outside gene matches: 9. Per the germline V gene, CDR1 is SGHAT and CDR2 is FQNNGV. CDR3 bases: TGTGCCAGCAGCTCCATCCCCGGCGGGGGGGACAATGAGCAGTTCTTC. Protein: CASSSIPGGGDNEQFF.

This CDR3 reads CATNLDRGQTQYF. DNA for the CDR3: TGTGCCACAAACCTCGACAGGGGACAGACCCAGTACTTC. The chain links TRBV6-1 to TRBJ2-5; 8 bases are shared with TRBD1. CDR1 and CDR2 (germline): MNHNS, SASEGT. The CDR3 is made up of 13 amino acids. The J segment lost 6 bases and the V segment lost 10 bases, leaving 10 bases of the junction unmatched.